The rows below give T cell receptor beta chains drawn from one sample of a study of blood T cell repertoires in COVID-19. Assay used: immunoSEQ multiplex PCR; TCRdb lists only in-frame clones, some missing. The table records some 300,000 clones, 90% of them present only once. Sample: peripheral blood. The receptor source for this set is a woman aged 45-60 years with COVID-19, enrolled during active disease. Both conserved end residues are part of each CDR3. Each record gives: clone size, D gene, J gene, V gene, CDR3 DNA, CDR3 protein. A D gene is named only where the DNA matches it firmly. Not every row has a clone size; where given, it reads once, few, many or a size class.

abundance: NA
d_gene: NA
j_gene: TRBJ2-3
v_gene: TRBV11-2
CDR3nt: TGTGCCAGCAGCTCCACAGGGTTACTAGCGCAGTATTTT
CDR3aa: CASSSTGLLAQYF

abundance: NA
d_gene: TRBD2
j_gene: TRBJ2-3
v_gene: TRBV13
CDR3nt: TGTGCCAGCAGCTCCAGACTAGCGGGATCATCGGATACGCAGTATTTT
CDR3aa: CASSSRLAGSSDTQYF

abundance: NA
d_gene: NA
j_gene: TRBJ2-5
v_gene: TRBV5-1
CDR3nt: TGCGCCAGCAGCTTGGGCCTTTACAGCAGGGTCCCGCAAGAGACCCAGTACTTC
CDR3aa: CASSLGLYSRVPQETQYF

abundance: once
d_gene: NA
j_gene: TRBJ1-5
v_gene: TRBV29-1
CDR3nt: TGCAGCGTGAAGGACAGTACCTTCAATCAGCCCCAGCATTTT
CDR3aa: CSVKDSTFNQPQHF

abundance: NA
d_gene: NA
j_gene: TRBJ1-5
v_gene: TRBV5-1
CDR3nt: TGCGCCAGCGCCACAGGGTTCAATCAGCCCCAGCATTTT
CDR3aa: CASATGFNQPQHF

abundance: NA
d_gene: TRBD1
j_gene: TRBJ1-2
v_gene: TRBV5-1
CDR3nt: TGCGCCAGCAGTCAAACGACCGGGACAGGGGTTAATGGCTACACCTTC
CDR3aa: CASSQTTGTGVNGYTF

abundance: NA
d_gene: TRBD2
j_gene: TRBJ2-5
v_gene: TRBV5-8
CDR3nt: TGTGCCAGGAGTAAAGCGGGAGAGGAGACCCAGTACTTC
CDR3aa: CARSKAGEETQYF

abundance: NA
d_gene: NA
j_gene: TRBJ2-1
v_gene: TRBV7-3
CDR3nt: TGTGCCAGCAGCCTCGGACAAGGCTACGATGAGCAGTTCTTC
CDR3aa: CASSLGQGYDEQFF

abundance: NA
d_gene: NA
j_gene: TRBJ2-1
v_gene: TRBV5-6
CDR3nt: TGTGCCAGCAGCTTGTTGGGGCGCTATGAGCAGTTCTTC
CDR3aa: CASSLLGRYEQFF

abundance: NA
d_gene: TRBD1
j_gene: TRBJ1-6
v_gene: TRBV19
CDR3nt: TGTGCCAGTAGTATAGATCGGAATTCAGGGGGCCGTTCACCCCTCCACTTT
CDR3aa: CASSIDRNSGGRSPLHF

abundance: NA
d_gene: TRBD1
j_gene: TRBJ1-2
v_gene: TRBV12-3/TRBV12-4
CDR3nt: TGTGCCAGCAGCTCTACAGGGGTCAATGGCTACACCTTC
CDR3aa: CASSSTGVNGYTF

abundance: NA
d_gene: TRBD1
j_gene: TRBJ1-1
v_gene: TRBV3-1/TRBV3-2
CDR3nt: TGTGCCAGCAGCCATTCAGGGGCCAGGGGGACTGAAGCTTTCTTT
CDR3aa: CASSHSGARGTEAFF

abundance: NA
d_gene: TRBD1
j_gene: TRBJ2-1
v_gene: TRBV30
CDR3nt: TGTGCCTGGAGTGCCGGGACAGGGGTCTACAATGAGCAGTTCTTC
CDR3aa: CAWSAGTGVYNEQFF

abundance: NA
d_gene: NA
j_gene: TRBJ2-1
v_gene: TRBV11-2
CDR3nt: TGTGCCAGCAGCTCCAAGACGGGGGGCTTCAAGGACAATGAGCAGTTCTTC
CDR3aa: CASSSKTGGFKDNEQFF

abundance: NA
d_gene: TRBD2
j_gene: TRBJ2-5
v_gene: TRBV5-8
CDR3nt: TGTGCCAGCAGCACGGGACTAGCGGGAGTCGGGGGGGAGACCCAGTACTTC
CDR3aa: CASSTGLAGVGGETQYF

abundance: NA
d_gene: TRBD1
j_gene: TRBJ1-1
v_gene: TRBV6-5
CDR3nt: TGTGCCAGCAGGTCGGCAGGGGGCGGGTACACTGAAGCTTTCTTT
CDR3aa: CASRSAGGGYTEAFF

abundance: NA
d_gene: TRBD2
j_gene: TRBJ2-1
v_gene: TRBV19
CDR3nt: TGTGCCAGTAGTGGGACTAGCGGGAGCCTTAGGACGGGTGAGCAGTTCTTC
CDR3aa: CASSGTSGSLRTGEQFF

abundance: many
d_gene: TRBD1
j_gene: TRBJ1-2
v_gene: TRBV4-3
CDR3nt: TGCGCCAGCAGCCAAGATAAGACAGGGGGGGGCTATGGCTACACCTTC
CDR3aa: CASSQDKTGGGYGYTF

abundance: NA
d_gene: NA
j_gene: TRBJ2-2
v_gene: TRBV6-2/TRBV6-3
CDR3nt: TGTGCCAGCAGTAAGTCCGGGACATGGACCGGGGAGCTGTTTTTT
CDR3aa: CASSKSGTWTGELFF

abundance: NA
d_gene: NA
j_gene: TRBJ2-1
v_gene: TRBV21-1
CDR3nt: TGTGCCAGCAGCAAAGTTCTGCGGGAGGACAATGAGCAGTTCTTC
CDR3aa: CASSKVLREDNEQFF

abundance: NA
d_gene: TRBD2
j_gene: TRBJ2-1
v_gene: TRBV24-1
CDR3nt: TGTGCCACCAGTGAAAGGACTAGCGGGGCATACAATGAGCAGTTCTTC
CDR3aa: CATSERTSGAYNEQFF

abundance: NA
d_gene: TRBD1
j_gene: TRBJ1-6
v_gene: TRBV4-1
CDR3nt: TGCGCCAGCAGCCTCCGGGACAGGGGAAATTCACCCCTCCACTTT
CDR3aa: CASSLRDRGNSPLHF

abundance: NA
d_gene: TRBD2
j_gene: TRBJ2-5
v_gene: TRBV29-1
CDR3nt: TGCAGCGCTCCCAGGACTAGCGGAACAGAGACCCAGTACTTC
CDR3aa: CSAPRTSGTETQYF

abundance: NA
d_gene: TRBD1
j_gene: TRBJ2-7
v_gene: TRBV5-1
CDR3nt: TGCGCCAGCAGCTTCGGGGACAGGTCGTACGAGCAGTACTTC
CDR3aa: CASSFGDRSYEQYF

abundance: NA
d_gene: TRBD2
j_gene: TRBJ2-5
v_gene: TRBV29-1
CDR3nt: TGCAGCGTTGGGGTAGCGGGGATCCAAGAGACCCAGTACTTC
CDR3aa: CSVGVAGIQETQYF

abundance: NA
d_gene: NA
j_gene: TRBJ2-1
v_gene: TRBV15
CDR3nt: TGTGCCACCAGCAGAGGCGAGCGCAATGAGCAGTTCTTC
CDR3aa: CATSRGERNEQFF

abundance: NA
d_gene: NA
j_gene: TRBJ2-7
v_gene: TRBV5-1
CDR3nt: TGCGCCAGCAGCTTGGGGCAGGGCTACTCCTACGAGCAGTACTTC
CDR3aa: CASSLGQGYSYEQYF

abundance: NA
d_gene: NA
j_gene: TRBJ2-2
v_gene: TRBV18
CDR3nt: TGTGCCAGCTCACCACCGAAGGCGGGGCTTCGGAACACCGGGGAGCTGTTTTTT
CDR3aa: CASSPPKAGLRNTGELFF

abundance: NA
d_gene: NA
j_gene: TRBJ1-4
v_gene: TRBV27
CDR3nt: TGTGCCAGCAGGCGGGGGCGTCCTGAAAAACTGTTTTTT
CDR3aa: CASRRGRPEKLFF

abundance: NA
d_gene: NA
j_gene: TRBJ2-7
v_gene: TRBV19
CDR3nt: TGTGCCAGTAGTATTTGGAGGGTCGGGGAGCAGTACTTC
CDR3aa: CASSIWRVGEQYF

abundance: NA
d_gene: TRBD2
j_gene: TRBJ2-7
v_gene: TRBV6-5
CDR3nt: TGTGCCAGCAGTTACGAGGCGGGAGGGACGGAAGAGCAGTACTTC
CDR3aa: CASSYEAGGTEEQYF

abundance: NA
d_gene: NA
j_gene: TRBJ1-5
v_gene: TRBV6-2/TRBV6-3
CDR3nt: TGTGCCAGCAGTACTACCGCCGGGCCCCAGCATTTT
CDR3aa: CASSTTAGPQHF

abundance: few
d_gene: NA
j_gene: TRBJ2-4
v_gene: TRBV7-9
CDR3nt: TGTGCCAGCAGCTGGCCTAATGGAGGGGTGGCCAAAAACATTCAGTACTTC
CDR3aa: CASSWPNGGVAKNIQYF

abundance: NA
d_gene: TRBD1
j_gene: TRBJ1-3
v_gene: TRBV12-5
CDR3nt: TGTGCTAGTGGTCTAGGACAGGGCCTCAGAAACACCATATATTTT
CDR3aa: CASGLGQGLRNTIYF

abundance: NA
d_gene: TRBD2
j_gene: TRBJ2-6
v_gene: TRBV6-2/TRBV6-3
CDR3nt: TGTGCCAGCAGGCCTGAGCGGGAGTGGTATGGGGCCAACGTCCTGACTTTC
CDR3aa: CASRPEREWYGANVLTF

abundance: NA
d_gene: NA
j_gene: TRBJ2-7
v_gene: TRBV7-8
CDR3nt: TGTGCCAGCAGCTTGAGGGAGTTGCAATACGAGCAGTACTTC
CDR3aa: CASSLRELQYEQYF

abundance: NA
d_gene: TRBD1
j_gene: TRBJ1-5
v_gene: TRBV2
CDR3nt: TGTGCCAGCAGTGAAGGGGTAGGGGGCATTCAGCCCCAGCATTTT
CDR3aa: CASSEGVGGIQPQHF

abundance: NA
d_gene: NA
j_gene: TRBJ2-3
v_gene: TRBV5-6
CDR3nt: TGTGCCAGCAGCTACAGGAACCGACCACACCTCGATACGCAGTATTTT
CDR3aa: CASSYRNRPHLDTQYF

abundance: NA
d_gene: NA
j_gene: TRBJ2-7
v_gene: TRBV7-2
CDR3nt: TGTGCCAGCAGCAATCGACTAGGCTACGAGCAGTACTTC
CDR3aa: CASSNRLGYEQYF

abundance: few
d_gene: NA
j_gene: TRBJ1-2
v_gene: TRBV12-2
CDR3nt: TGTGCAAGTCGCATCGCTGGACAGGGTTTCCTCTATGGCTACACCTTC
CDR3aa: CASRIAGQGFLYGYTF